Below, 14 T cell receptor beta chains from the same sample are listed, as sequenced in a study of T cells in Graves' hyperthyroidism and ophthalmopathy. Researchers amplified the TCR beta CDR3 regions from RNA transcripts. Carried out on the TCR CDR3, a first-round RT-PCR used the HTBI primer set. In TCRdb, the multiplex PCR reads were re-called with MiXCR into one record per CDR3 protein. The data contain 480,000 or so distinct CDR3 sequences, about 46% of them singletons. Sample: peripheral blood or thyroid tissue (not recorded which). These receptors originate from an adult woman with Graves' disease, either hyperthyroidism or ophthalmopathy (not recorded which).

The J gene is TRBJ2-1, the V gene TRBV7-9; the D gene is possibly TRBD2 (6 bases). Per germline, CDR1 SEHNR and CDR2 FQNEAQ (reference sequence). CDR3 length: 15 residues. Deletions cut 4 bases from V and 0 bases from J, with 10 bases between. CDR3 nucleotide sequence: TGTGCCAGCAGCTCTGACGGGAGCTCCTACAATGAGCAGTTCTTC. It encodes CASSSDGSSYNEQFF.

V gene TRBV18 combines with J gene TRBJ2-7; D remains ambiguous. CDR1 and CDR2 (germline): KGHSH, LQKENI. The CDR3 is 13 amino acids. Trimming shortened V by 7 bases and J by 0 bases, and 10 bases separated the two germline ends. The CDR3 DNA reads TGTGCCAGCTGGTCTAGTCTCTCCTACGAGCAGTACTTC. Its translation: CASWSSLSYEQYF.

This clonotype was observed many times. The chain combines TRBV7-9 with TRBJ1-2; 8 nucleotides line up with TRBD1. There are 16 residues in the CDR3. Germline values: CDR1 SEHNR, CDR2 FQNEAQ (reference sequence). V was clipped by 5 bases and J by 0 bases; unmatched bases: 8. The CDR3 protein is CASSKGQVGANYGYTF. DNA for the CDR3: TGTGCCAGCAGCAAGGGACAGGTTGGGGCTAACTATGGCTACACCTTC.

This clonotype was recorded many times. The chain has TRBV7-8 and TRBJ1-2; weak D call: TRBD1 (5 bases). The CDR3 spans 14 residues. V was shortened by 4 bases and J by 2 bases, with 11 bases between the two germline ends. Germline loops: CDR1 SGHVS, CDR2 FQNEAQ. As DNA, the CDR3 is TGTGCCAGCAGCTCCTCCTCAGGGAACTATGGCTACACCTTC. This codes for CASSSSSGNYGYTF.

This clonotype appeared many times. The chain has TRBV15 and TRBJ1-5, with D possibly TRBD1 on 6 matching bases. Per germline, CDR1 LNHNV and CDR2 YYDKDF (reference sequence). The CDR3 has 15 amino acids. With 0 bases removed from V and 3 bases from J, the gap between germline ends came to 9 bases. The CDR3 region has the DNA TGTGCCACCAGCAGAGATAGACAGGACAATCAGCCCCAGCATTTT. Amino acid sequence: CATSRDRQDNQPQHF.

The CDR3 region is CASSLAGDPNEQYF. In DNA form, the CDR3 reads TGTGCCAGCAGCTTAGCGGGGGACCCCAACGAGCAGTACTTC. The chain links TRBV7-9 to TRBJ2-7, with D possibly being TRBD1 or TRBD2 (5 bases each). The CDR3 consists of 14 residues. The germline CDR1 and CDR2 sequences are SEHNR and FQNEAQ (reference sequence). Trimming took off 0 bases at V and 5 bases at J, with 11 bases between the two ends.

In its sample, this clonotype was seen a few times. The chain joins TRBV2 to TRBJ1-2; the match to TRBD1 covers 9 bases. The germline gives CDR1 SNHLY, CDR2 FYNNEI. This CDR3 has 13 residues. J gave up 4 bases and V 8 bases, and 5 bases lay outside the gene matches. For the CDR3, the DNA is TGTGCCAGCTGGGACAGGGCGGGCTATGGCTACACCTTC. Amino acids: CASWDRAGYGYTF.

This clonotype was counted at least ten times. This chain links TRBV20-1 with TRBJ2-5; D possibly uses TRBD1 or TRBD2 (5 bases each). The CDR3 covers 14 residues. V was cut by 1 base and J by 5 bases, with 14 bases left in between. Germline V gives CDR1 DFQATT, CDR2 SNEGSKA (reference sequence). The CDR3 sequence is CSARVGDDRETQYF. DNA of the CDR3: TGCAGTGCTAGAGTAGGGGACGACCGGGAGACCCAGTACTTC.

This clonotype was seen a few times. V gene TRBV24-1 combines with J gene TRBJ2-2; no reliable D call. V was pared by 10 bases and J by 8 bases, with 10 bases between. Germline CDR1 KGHDR, CDR2 SFDVKD. This CDR3 region has 11 residues. For the CDR3, the DNA is TGTGCCACACGAGGAGCTGGGGAGCTGTTTTTT. Its protein product is CATRGAGELFF.

V gene TRBV7-9 combines with J gene TRBJ2-7; TRBD2 matches 9 bases. The CDR3 has 15 amino acids. Germline V gene sequence: CDR1 SEHNR, CDR2 FQNEAQ (reference sequence). Losses at the gene ends were 2 bases for V and 4 bases for J; bases not matched to a gene: 6. The CDR3 DNA follows: TGTGCCAGCAGCTTATTTGGCGGGGGGGGATACGAGCAGTACTTC. Translated, it gives CASSLFGGGGYEQYF.

This chain connects TRBV15 to TRBJ2-7, with TRBD1 as a possible D gene (5 bases). Germline CDR1 reads LNHNV; CDR2 reads YYDKDF (reference sequence). The CDR3 runs 12 residues. V lost 5 bases, J lost 6 bases, and 11 bases lay in between. CDR3 bases: TGTGCCACCAGCGCTTCAGGGTCCGAGCAGTACTTC. Translating gives CATSASGSEQYF.

This clonotype was found many times. V usage is TRBV14 and J usage is TRBJ1-1, with unresolved D. Germline CDR1 SGHDN, CDR2 FVKESK. There are 14 residues in the CDR3. Deletions cut 0 bases from V and 2 bases from J, with 7 bases between. CDR3 nucleotides: TGTGCCAGCAGCCAAGAAACTCAAAACACTGAAGCTTTCTTT. Translation gives CASSQETQNTEAFF.

This clonotype was picked up many times. The CDR3 DNA reads TGTGCCAGCAGCTTAGCGCTTAGCGGGAACACTGAAGCTTTCTTT. This codes for CASSLALSGNTEAFF. The rearrangement uses TRBV7-2 and TRBJ1-1, with no clear D. Germline V lookup: CDR1 SGHTA, CDR2 FQGNSA. There are 15 residues in the CDR3. V was trimmed by 0 bases and J by 1 base, leaving 9 bases between them.

This clonotype was counted ten times or more. This chain links TRBV20-1 with TRBJ1-1; 9 bases line up with TRBD1. The CDR3 is 17 residues long. With 0 bases clipped from V and 0 bases from J, the junction kept 8 bases outside the gene matches. In germline, CDR1 is DFQATT, CDR2 SNEGSKA (reference sequence). In DNA, the CDR3 is TGCAGTGCTAGAGATCTCGGACAGGGGACCATGAACACTGAAGCTTTCTTT. Encoded protein: CSARDLGQGTMNTEAFF.